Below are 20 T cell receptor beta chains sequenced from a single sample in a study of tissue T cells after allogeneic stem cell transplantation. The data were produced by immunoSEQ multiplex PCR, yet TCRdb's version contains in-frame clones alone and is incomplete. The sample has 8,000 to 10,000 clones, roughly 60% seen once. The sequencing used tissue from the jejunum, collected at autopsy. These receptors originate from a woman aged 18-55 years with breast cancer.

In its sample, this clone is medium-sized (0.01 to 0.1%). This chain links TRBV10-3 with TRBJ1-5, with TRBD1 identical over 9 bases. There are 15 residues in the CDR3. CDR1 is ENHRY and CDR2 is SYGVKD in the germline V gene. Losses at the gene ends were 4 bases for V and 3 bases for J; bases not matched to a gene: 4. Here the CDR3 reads CAISGGQGYNQPQHF. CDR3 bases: TGTGCCATCAGTGGGGGACAGGGATACAATCAGCCCCAGCATTTT.

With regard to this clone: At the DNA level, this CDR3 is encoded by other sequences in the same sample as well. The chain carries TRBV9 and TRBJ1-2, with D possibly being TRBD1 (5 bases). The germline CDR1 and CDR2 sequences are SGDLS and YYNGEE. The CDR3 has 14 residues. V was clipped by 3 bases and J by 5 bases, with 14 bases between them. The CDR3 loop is CASSAHEGPYGYTF. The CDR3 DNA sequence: TGTGCCAGCAGCGCCCACGAGGGACCGTATGGCTACACCTTC.

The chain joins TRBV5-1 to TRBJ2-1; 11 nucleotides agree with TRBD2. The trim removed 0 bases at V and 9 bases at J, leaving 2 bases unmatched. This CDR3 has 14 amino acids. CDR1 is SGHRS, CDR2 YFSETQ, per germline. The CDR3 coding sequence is TGCGCCAGCAGCTTGGGACTAGCGGGATCTGAGCAGTTCTTC. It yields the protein CASSLGLAGSEQFF.

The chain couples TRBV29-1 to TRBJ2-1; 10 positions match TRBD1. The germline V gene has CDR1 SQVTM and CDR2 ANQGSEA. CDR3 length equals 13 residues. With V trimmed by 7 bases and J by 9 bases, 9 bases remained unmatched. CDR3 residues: CSGGTGDGGEQFF. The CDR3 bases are TGCAGCGGCGGGACAGGGGACGGGGGTGAGCAGTTCTTC.

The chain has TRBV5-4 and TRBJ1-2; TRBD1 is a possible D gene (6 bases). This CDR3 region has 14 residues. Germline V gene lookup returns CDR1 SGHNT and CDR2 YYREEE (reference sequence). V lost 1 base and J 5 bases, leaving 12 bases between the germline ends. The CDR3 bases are TGTGCCAGCAGCTTGAAGGGGGTCTCTTATGGCTACACCTTC. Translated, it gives CASSLKGVSYGYTF.

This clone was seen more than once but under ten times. The CDR3 coding sequence is TGTGCCAGCAGCTTTAGACTAGCGGGGGGAACAGATACGCAGTATTTT. Protein product: CASSFRLAGGTDTQYF. The genes are TRBV7-8 and TRBJ2-3; 13 positions agree with TRBD2. The CDR3 spans 16 residues. The V gene's germline CDR1 is SGHVS and CDR2 FQNEAQ. The trim removed 3 bases at V and 3 bases at J, leaving 3 bases unmatched.

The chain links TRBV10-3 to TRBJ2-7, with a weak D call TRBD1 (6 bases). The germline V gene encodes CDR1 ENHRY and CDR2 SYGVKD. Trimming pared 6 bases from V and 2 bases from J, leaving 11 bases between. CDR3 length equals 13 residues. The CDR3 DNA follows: TGTGCCATCAGCGAGAGACAGGCCTACGAGCAGTACTTC. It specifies CAISERQAYEQYF.

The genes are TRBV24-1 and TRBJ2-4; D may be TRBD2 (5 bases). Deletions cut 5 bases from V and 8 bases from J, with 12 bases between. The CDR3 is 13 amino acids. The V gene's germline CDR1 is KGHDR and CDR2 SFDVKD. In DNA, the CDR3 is TGTGCCACCAGTGGGAGGAATTCGGACATTCAGTACTTC. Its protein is CATSGRNSDIQYF.

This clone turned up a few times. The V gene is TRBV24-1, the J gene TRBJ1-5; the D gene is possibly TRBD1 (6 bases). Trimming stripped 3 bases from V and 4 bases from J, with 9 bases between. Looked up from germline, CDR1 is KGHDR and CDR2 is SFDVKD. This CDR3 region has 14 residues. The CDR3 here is CATSDHQGNQPQHF. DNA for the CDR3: TGTGCCACCAGTGATCATCAGGGGAATCAGCCCCAGCATTTT.

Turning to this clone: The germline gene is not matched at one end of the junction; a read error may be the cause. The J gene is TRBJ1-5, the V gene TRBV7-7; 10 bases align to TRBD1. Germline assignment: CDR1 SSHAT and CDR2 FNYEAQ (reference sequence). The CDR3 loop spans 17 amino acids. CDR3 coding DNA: TGTGCTAGCAGACCGACAGGGGGCTGCATAGGCAATCAGCCCCAGCATTTT. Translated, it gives CASRPTGGCIGNQPQHF.

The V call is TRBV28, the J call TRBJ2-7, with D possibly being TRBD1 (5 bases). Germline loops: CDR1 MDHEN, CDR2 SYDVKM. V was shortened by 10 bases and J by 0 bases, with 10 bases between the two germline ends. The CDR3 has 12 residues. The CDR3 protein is CATTGFSYEQYF. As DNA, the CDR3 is TGTGCCACCACAGGATTCTCCTACGAGCAGTACTTC.

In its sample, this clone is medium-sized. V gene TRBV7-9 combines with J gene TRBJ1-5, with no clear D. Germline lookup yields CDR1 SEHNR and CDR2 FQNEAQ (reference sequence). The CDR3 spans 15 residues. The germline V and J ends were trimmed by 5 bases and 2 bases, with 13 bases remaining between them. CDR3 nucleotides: TGTGCCAGCAGCCTGACGGAATCTGGCAATCAGCCCCAGCATTTT. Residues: CASSLTESGNQPQHF.

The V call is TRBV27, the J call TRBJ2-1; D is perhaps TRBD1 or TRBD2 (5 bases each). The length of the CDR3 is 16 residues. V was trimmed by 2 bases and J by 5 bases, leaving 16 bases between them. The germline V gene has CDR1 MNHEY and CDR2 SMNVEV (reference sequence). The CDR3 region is CASSLPSGTVHNEQFF. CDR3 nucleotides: TGTGCCAGCAGTTTACCCTCCGGGACGGTACACAATGAGCAGTTCTTC.

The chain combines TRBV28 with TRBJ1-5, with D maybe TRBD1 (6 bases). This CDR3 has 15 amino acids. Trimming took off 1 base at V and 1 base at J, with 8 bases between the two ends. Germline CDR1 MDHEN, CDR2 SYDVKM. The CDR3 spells CASSLSGTSNQPQHF. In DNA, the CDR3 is TGTGCCAGCAGTTTATCTGGGACAAGCAATCAGCCCCAGCATTTT.

This CDR3 reads CASSLESSGSGAGELFF. The CDR3 DNA reads TGCGCCAGCAGCTTGGAGTCTAGCGGGAGTGGTGCCGGGGAGCTGTTTTTT. V gene TRBV5-1 combines with J gene TRBJ2-2; 10 bases match TRBD2. Germline V lookup: CDR1 SGHRS, CDR2 YFSETQ. Losses at the gene ends were 0 bases for V and 6 bases for J; bases not matched to a gene: 8. The CDR3 length is 17 residues. Full variable domain (remainder filled in from reference TRBV5-1 and TRBJ2-2): KAGVTQTPRYLIKTRGQQVTLSCSPISGHRSVSWYQQTPGQGLQFLFEYFSETQRNKGNFPGRFSGRQFSNSRSEMNVSTLELGDSALYLCASSLESSGSGAGELFFGEGSRLTVL.

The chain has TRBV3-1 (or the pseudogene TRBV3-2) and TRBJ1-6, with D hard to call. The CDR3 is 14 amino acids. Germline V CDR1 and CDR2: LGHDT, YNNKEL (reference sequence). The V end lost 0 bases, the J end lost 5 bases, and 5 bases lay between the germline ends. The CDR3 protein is CASSQDPDNSPLHF. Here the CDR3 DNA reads TGTGCCAGCAGCCAAGATCCGGATAATTCACCCCTCCACTTT.

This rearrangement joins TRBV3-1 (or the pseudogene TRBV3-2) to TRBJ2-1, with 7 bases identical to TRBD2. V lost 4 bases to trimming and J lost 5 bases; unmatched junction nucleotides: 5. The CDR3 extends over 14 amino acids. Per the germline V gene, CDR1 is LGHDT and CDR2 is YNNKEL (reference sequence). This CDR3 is CASSLSSGNNEQFF. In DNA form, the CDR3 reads TGTGCCAGCAGCCTCTCTAGCGGAAACAATGAGCAGTTCTTC.

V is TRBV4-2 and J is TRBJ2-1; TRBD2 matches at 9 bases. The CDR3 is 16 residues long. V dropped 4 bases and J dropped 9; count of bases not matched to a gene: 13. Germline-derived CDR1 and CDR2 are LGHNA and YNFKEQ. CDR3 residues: CASSPRVVAGEGEQFF. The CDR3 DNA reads TGTGCCAGCAGCCCCCGAGTGGTAGCGGGGGAGGGTGAGCAGTTCTTC.

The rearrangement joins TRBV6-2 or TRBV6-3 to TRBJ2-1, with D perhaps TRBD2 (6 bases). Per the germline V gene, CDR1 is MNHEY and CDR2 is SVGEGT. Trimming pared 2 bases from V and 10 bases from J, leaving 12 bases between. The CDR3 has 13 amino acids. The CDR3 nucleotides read TGTGCCAGCAGTTACGAGGCTAGCGTCGAGCAGTTCTTC. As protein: CASSYEASVEQFF.

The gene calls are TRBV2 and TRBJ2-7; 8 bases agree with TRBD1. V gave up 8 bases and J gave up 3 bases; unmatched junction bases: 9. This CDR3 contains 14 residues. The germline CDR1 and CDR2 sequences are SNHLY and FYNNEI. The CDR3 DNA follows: TGTGCCAGCCTCCGGGACAGGACCCTCTACGAGCAGTACTTC. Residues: CASLRDRTLYEQYF.